This T cell receptor beta chain is from a study of cytomegalovirus exposure and HLA in healthy donors. Study-wide findings and caveats: The presence/absence work took it that sequencing depth was about the same across donors. Per published reports, the classifier diagnosed cytomegalovirus status with high specificity and sensitivity. It was confirmed in vitro that a few of the CMV-associated chains were specific for CMV antigens.

Comments on this clone: Its cognate antigen is unknown.

Primers included in the PCR were 60 Vbeta and 13 Jbeta primers. TCRdb's copy holds only in-frame clones and misses some; the assay was immunoSEQ multiplex PCR. The sample includes about 53,000 clones. Sequencing was carried out using PBMCs. This TCR was sampled from a man aged 18 to 35 in good health and CMV-seropositive.

The CDR3 here is CASSFGTGSAGNTIYF. DNA of the CDR3: TGCGCCAGCAGCTTTGGGACAGGGTCGGCTGGAAACACCATATATTTT. The chain couples TRBV5-1 to TRBJ1-3, with 9 bases matching TRBD1. This CDR3 is 16 amino acids long. V gave up 2 bases and J gave up 2 bases; unmatched junction bases: 5. Germline V gives CDR1 SGHRS, CDR2 YFSETQ.